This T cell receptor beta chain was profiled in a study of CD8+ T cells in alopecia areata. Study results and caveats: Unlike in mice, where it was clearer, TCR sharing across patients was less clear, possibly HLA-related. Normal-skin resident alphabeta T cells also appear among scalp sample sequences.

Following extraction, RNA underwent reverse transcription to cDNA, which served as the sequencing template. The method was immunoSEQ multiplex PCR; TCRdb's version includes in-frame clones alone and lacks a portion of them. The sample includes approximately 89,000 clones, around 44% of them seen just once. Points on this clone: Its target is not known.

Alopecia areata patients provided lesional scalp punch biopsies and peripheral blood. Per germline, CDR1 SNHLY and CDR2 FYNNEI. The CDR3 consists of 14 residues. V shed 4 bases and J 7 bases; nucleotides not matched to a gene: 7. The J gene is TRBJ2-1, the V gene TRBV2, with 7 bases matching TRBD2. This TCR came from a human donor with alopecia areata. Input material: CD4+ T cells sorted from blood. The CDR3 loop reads CASSGTAGVNEQFF. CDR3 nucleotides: TGTGCCAGCAGTGGCACGGCGGGAGTGAATGAGCAGTTCTTC.